This T cell receptor (beta chain) was recorded in a study of T cell responses to AZD1222 COVID-19 vaccine. The CDR3 covers 17 residues. The V gene end was trimmed by 0 bases and the J gene end by 9 bases; junction bases not matched to a gene: 10. Germline CDR1 is SGHRS and CDR2 is YFSETQ. The assay was immunoSEQ multiplex PCR, and TCRdb's table has in-frame clones only and misses some. The table shows fewer than 85,000 clones, with about 91% occurring only once. This TCR derives from an adult in good health. J is TRBJ2-1 and V is TRBV5-1; 12 bases are shared with TRBD2. The specimen was peripheral blood, collected on day 0 of AZD1222 vaccination. CDR3 bases: TGCGCCAGCAGCTTGGGGCTACTAGCGGGAGGCGGTACTGAGCAGTTCTTC. Residues: CASSLGLLAGGGTEQFF.